This TCR beta chain was identified in a study of molecular identifiers for immune sequencing clone quantification. The study's findings and limits: Effector cells had over 99% of their molecules in clones above 20 RNA copies, while naive cells had under 1%.

The V gene's germline CDR1 is SGHVS and CDR2 FQNEAQ. This CDR3 has 15 amino acids. The V end lost 2 bases, the J end lost 0 bases, and 11 bases lay between the germline ends. TCRdb passed the PCR reads through MiXCR, listing each CDR3 protein once. The sample holds about 65,000 distinct CDR3 sequences, roughly 18% seen once. The sample holds many counts of this clonotype. Its antigen remains unidentified. Sequencing input: naive CD8+ T cells from blood, with Jurkat cell RNA spiked in. The subset is: FACS-sorted CD8+CD4-CCR7+CD45RA+ naive T cells. V is TRBV7-8 and J is TRBJ2-7; weak D call: TRBD2 (5 bases). The sequence came from a human donor in good health. Some libraries in this study had Jurkat cell RNA spiked in. The CDR3 DNA reads as TGTGCCAGCAGCTTATCTAGCCTAAGCTCCTACGAGCAGTACTTC. Its translation is CASSLSSLSSYEQYF. Complete variable domain (other parts from reference TRBV7-8 and TRBJ2-7): GAGVSQSPRYKVAKRGQDVALRCDPISGHVSLFWYQQALGQGPEFLTYFQNEAQLDKSGLPSDRFFAERPEGSVSTLKIQRTQQEDSAVYLCASSLSSLSSYEQYFGPGTRLTVT.